This is a list of T cell receptor beta chains from one sample in a study of shared clonotypes between healthy human individuals. TCRdb keeps only in-frame clones here, not all; method: immunoSEQ multiplex PCR. The sample contains roughly 650,000 clones, roughly 95% of which appear only once. The sequencing sample was made of naive CD8+ T cells sorted from blood. The source of these receptors is a woman in her 30s in good health. The CDR3 runs from the conserved cysteine through the conserved F or W. The order of the fields is V gene, clone size, D gene, J gene, CDR3 protein, CDR3 DNA. The D gene is left open where the match is weak. Clone sizes are given selectively: once, few, many, or a class where the clone is expanded.

TRBV14	-	-	TRBJ2-3	CASSQGWSLTDTQYF	TGTGCCAGCAGCCAAGGGTGGAGTCTAACAGATACGCAGTATTTT
TRBV7-9	-	-	TRBJ2-1	CASSFGDTPNEQFF	TGTGCCAGCAGCTTTGGGGACACTCCGAATGAGCAGTTCTTC
TRBV27	-	-	TRBJ2-7	CASSRTGTFGYEQYF	TGTGCCAGCAGTAGAACGGGGACGTTCGGCTACGAGCAGTACTTC
TRBV20-1	-	-	TRBJ2-7	CSATGTYEQYF	TGCAGTGCTACCGGGACCTACGAGCAGTACTTC
TRBV10-3	once	-	TRBJ2-7	CAISESGPQGEQYF	TGTGCCATCAGTGAGTCGGGTCCTCAGGGCGAGCAGTACTTC
TRBV2	-	TRBD1	TRBJ2-5	CASPGADRGLFGQETQYF	TGTGCCAGCCCCGGGGCGGACAGGGGTCTTTTCGGGCAAGAGACCCAGTACTTC
TRBV11-2	-	TRBD2	TRBJ2-7	CASSFGREGPTYTIEQYF	TGTGCCAGCAGCTTTGGGCGGGAGGGTCCGACCTATACGATCGAGCAGTACTTC
TRBV19	-	TRBD1	TRBJ1-2	CASSIPLRWETGGDGYTF	TGTGCCAGTAGTATACCTCTGAGGTGGGAGACAGGGGGCGATGGCTACACCTTC
TRBV27	-	TRBD1	TRBJ2-3	CASNLGQGASDTQYF	TGTGCCAGCAACCTAGGACAGGGGGCATCAGATACGCAGTATTTT
TRBV14	-	-	TRBJ1-2	CASSRARAINYGYTF	TGTGCCAGCAGCAGGGCCAGGGCGATAAACTATGGCTACACCTTC